The 15 T cell receptor beta chains given below trace back to one sample, sequenced in a study of T cells in Graves' hyperthyroidism and ophthalmopathy. TCR beta CDR3 region amplification was performed from RNA transcripts. HTBI primers were used for first-round RT-PCR of the TCR CDR3. MiXCR was run by TCRdb on the multiplex PCR reads, yielding one entry per CDR3 protein. The profile shows hundreds of thousands of distinct CDR3 sequences, approximately 23% of them singletons. Sequencing was carried out using blood. The source of these receptors is a woman aged 40 to 50 with Graves' ophthalmopathy.

The gene calls are TRBV28 and TRBJ2-7, with TRBD1 as a possible D gene (6 bases). The CDR3 has 13 residues. Germline V lookup: CDR1 MDHEN, CDR2 SYDVKM. The V end was cut by 6 bases, the J end by 5 bases, with 14 bases between. The CDR3 nucleotides read TGTGCCAGCAGCCCAAGGGGGAACAACGAGCAGTACTTC. Translating gives CASSPRGNNEQYF.

In this sample, this clonotype turned up a few times. CDR3 DNA: TGTGCCAGCAGCGCTCAGGGGTTTAGTGAAGCTTTCTTT. Its translation is CASSAQGFSEAFF. The genes are TRBV11-2 and TRBJ1-1, with D tentatively TRBD1 (6 bases). Deletions cut 5 bases from V and 7 bases from J, with 14 bases between. The CDR3 loop spans 13 amino acids. Per germline, CDR1 SGHAT and CDR2 FQNNGV.

The chain couples TRBV29-1 to TRBJ1-5; the D is unclear. CDR3 length: 13 residues. Germline values: CDR1 SQVTM, CDR2 ANQGSEA. The germline V and J ends were trimmed by 2 bases and 6 bases, with 11 bases remaining between them. CDR3 region: CSVEPGYGQPQHF. CDR3 in DNA: TGCAGCGTTGAACCCGGGTACGGTCAGCCCCAGCATTTT.

This chain connects TRBV12-3 or TRBV12-4 to TRBJ1-3; 10 bases line up with TRBD1. This CDR3 has 15 amino acids. After removal of 6 bases from V and 2 bases from J, the junction contained 4 bases not matched to a gene. CDR3 sequence reads: CASRTGTGAGNTIYF. The CDR3, as DNA: TGTGCCAGCAGGACCGGGACAGGGGCTGGAAACACCATATATTTT.

The rearrangement uses TRBV5-1 and TRBJ2-7; 10 bases are shared with TRBD1. V was clipped by 4 bases and J by 0 bases; unmatched bases: 10. CDR1 is SGHRS and CDR2 is YFSETQ in the germline V gene. The CDR3 loop spans 17 amino acids. CDR3 loop: CASSRGQGVIFSYEQYF. The CDR3 DNA sequence: TGCGCCAGCAGCCGTGGACAGGGGGTGATTTTCTCCTACGAGCAGTACTTC.

This clonotype was recorded at least ten times. The chain employs TRBV4-1 and TRBJ1-1, with a weak D call TRBD1 (6 bases). The CDR3 extends over 19 amino acids. Trimming stripped 0 bases from V and 0 bases from J, with 20 bases between. Germline lookup yields CDR1 MGHRA and CDR2 YSYEKL. The CDR3 protein is CASSQDTGHSLSLNTEAFF. The CDR3 nucleotides read TGCGCCAGCAGCCAAGATACGGGACATAGTTTATCCTTGAACACTGAAGCTTTCTTT.

The V call is TRBV4-2, the J call TRBJ2-4, with D tentatively TRBD1 (6 bases). The V and J ends lost 0 bases and 9 bases respectively, with 9 bases between them. This CDR3 is 13 amino acids long. The germline gives CDR1 LGHNA, CDR2 YNFKEQ. This chain's CDR3 is CASSQDLQGIQYF. DNA of the CDR3: TGTGCCAGCAGCCAAGATTTACAGGGCATTCAGTACTTC.

Many counts were recorded for this clonotype. The chain uses TRBV5-1 and TRBJ2-7; D is possibly TRBD1 (6 bases). The CDR3 runs 13 residues. V gave up 3 bases and J gave up 3 bases, with 10 bases separating them. Germline values: CDR1 SGHRS, CDR2 YFSETQ. CDR3 in amino acids: CASSSEGVYEQYF. CDR3 DNA sequence: TGCGCCAGCAGCTCCGAGGGGGTCTACGAGCAGTACTTC.

This clonotype appeared many times. Just one base apart from a much larger clone, this may be a read error. The rearrangement links TRBV15 to TRBJ2-5; 11 bases line up with TRBD2. Looked up from germline, CDR1 is LNHNV and CDR2 is YYDKDF (reference sequence). This CDR3 spans 14 amino acids. The CDR3 bases are TGTGCCACCAGCAGCGGGACTAGCGGAGAGGCCCAGTACTTC. Translating gives CATSSGTSGEAQYF.

In its sample, this clonotype was seen many times. V usage is TRBV27 and J usage is TRBJ2-7; no definite D call. The V end lost 4 bases, the J end lost 8 bases, and 12 bases lay between the germline ends. Germline values: CDR1 MNHEY, CDR2 SMNVEV (reference sequence). The CDR3 totals 12 residues. In nucleotides, the CDR3 is TGTGCCAGCAGTTCGGTACCTAACAAGCAGTACTTC. It specifies CASSSVPNKQYF.

This clonotype appeared many times. V and J are TRBV28 and TRBJ2-1; TRBD2 agrees at 16 bases. V trimming: 3 bases; J trimming: 8 bases; junction bases outside the gene matches: 13. This CDR3 comprises 19 residues. Per the germline V gene, CDR1 is MDHEN and CDR2 is SYDVKM. The DNA of the CDR3 is TGTGCCAGCAGTTTCCCGGGACTAGCGGGAGGGCCCACCGTCGATGAGCAGTTCTTC. It translates to CASSFPGLAGGPTVDEQFF.

This clonotype has at least ten counts. The chain is built from TRBV9 and TRBJ1-2; no clear D gene. This CDR3 comprises 14 residues. V gave up 2 bases and J gave up 2 bases, with 10 bases separating them. CDR1 and CDR2 from the germline V gene are SGDLS and YYNGEE. CDR3 amino acids: CASSVAGFNYGYTF. The CDR3 DNA follows: TGTGCCAGCAGCGTGGCAGGATTCAACTATGGCTACACCTTC.

In this sample, this clonotype turned up many times. The genes are TRBV2 and TRBJ2-7; D unclear. This CDR3 spans 15 amino acids. V shed 0 bases and J shed 4 bases, with 13 bases lying between them. In germline, CDR1 is SNHLY, CDR2 FYNNEI. In DNA, the CDR3 is TGTGCCAGCAGTGAAGCCCTAGGAGATGCTTACGAGCAGTACTTC. This encodes CASSEALGDAYEQYF.

This clonotype was observed at least ten times. V is TRBV2 and J is TRBJ1-1; TRBD1 might be the D (5 bases). The CDR3 has 15 residues. Trimming took 3 bases from V and 4 from J, leaving 15 bases between them. The germline V gene encodes CDR1 SNHLY and CDR2 FYNNEI. CDR3 DNA: TGTGCCAGCAGTGACTTCAAGGGGCCTGTCACTGAAGCTTTCTTT. Translation gives CASSDFKGPVTEAFF.

This clonotype was recorded many times. The J gene is TRBJ2-7, the V gene TRBV28; D is possibly TRBD1 (6 bases). V was shortened by 9 bases and J by 0 bases, with 15 bases between the two germline ends. The CDR3 extends over 14 amino acids. CDR1 is MDHEN and CDR2 is SYDVKM in the germline V gene. This CDR3 is CASTKGQYSYEQYF. In DNA, the CDR3 is TGTGCCAGTACCAAAGGACAGTACTCCTACGAGCAGTACTTC.